A selection of T cell receptor beta chains follows, all from one sample in a study of shared clonotypes between healthy human individuals. Method: immunoSEQ multiplex PCR; TCRdb's copy keeps in-frame clones and lacks some. The sample includes about half a million clones, around three quarters of them seen just once. The source material was PBMCs. The receptors were sampled from a woman in her thirties or forties in good health. Some clones in this sample may be carry-over from other donors' samples. Each CDR3 is given with its conserved first and last residue. D genes are given only for firm matches.

16	TRBV5-1	TRBJ1-6	TRBD1	TGCGCCAGCAGCCCACGACAGGGCGTCGGTAATTCACCCCTCCACTTT	CASSPRQGVGNSPLHF
15	TRBV5-1	TRBJ2-3	.	TGCGCCAGCAAAACGGACAGCCGCGCGGGAGATACGCAGTATTTT	CASKTDSRAGDTQYF
13	TRBV19	TRBJ2-5	.	TGTGCCAGTAGTCTTCGACAGACGTGGACCCAGTACTTC	CASSLRQTWTQYF
11	TRBV28	TRBJ2-7	.	TGTGCCAGCAGTTTAATGTCCGAGCAGTACTTC	CASSLMSEQYF
16	TRBV9	TRBJ1-1	TRBD1	TGTGCCAGCAGCAAAGGGGCACAGGGGGCGGGCACTGAAGCTTTCTTT	CASSKGAQGAGTEAFF
19	TRBV28	TRBJ1-5	.	TGTGCCAGCAGCTCCATCGGGACACCAGACGAATTTAGCAATCAGCCCCAGCATTTT	CASSSIGTPDEFSNQPQHF
17	TRBV27	TRBJ2-5	.	TGTGCCAGCAGTTTAGGGTTCGGAAGGGCAGTCCAAGAGACCCAGTACTTC	CASSLGFGRAVQETQYF
14	TRBV19	TRBJ1-3	.	TGTGCCAGTAGTTCCCTCGGCGGGGCGGACACCATATATTTT	CASSSLGGADTIYF
13	TRBV11-2	TRBJ1-1	.	TGTGCCAGCAGCTTAGAACAGGGAACTGAAGCTTTCTTT	CASSLEQGTEAFF
17	TRBV7-3	TRBJ2-1	TRBD2	TGTGCCAGCAGCCAAGACGGGGCGGGAGACGTCTACAATGAGCAGTTCTTC	CASSQDGAGDVYNEQFF
12	TRBV7-2	TRBJ2-7	.	TGTGCCAGCAGCTTGGAGAGGGGCGAGCAGTACTTC	CASSLERGEQYF
13	TRBV2	TRBJ2-2	TRBD2	TGTGCCACTAGCGGGACGAACGCCGGGGAGCTGTTTTTT	CATSGTNAGELFF
14	TRBV27	TRBJ1-5	TRBD1	TGTGCCAGCAGTTTGAACAGGGGCGGTCAGCCCCAGCATTTT	CASSLNRGGQPQHF
13	TRBV29-1	TRBJ2-5	.	TGCAGCGTTGAAGTGGTCCCGCAAGAGACCCAGTACTTC	CSVEVVPQETQYF
14	TRBV7-6	TRBJ1-1	TRBD1	TGTGCCAGCAGCTTAGGCAGGGGGGGCACTGAAGCTTTCTTT	CASSLGRGGTEAFF
11	TRBV28	TRBJ1-4	.	TGTGCCAGCAGTTTAAGTAGGAGACTGTTTTTT	CASSLSRRLFF
14	TRBV19	TRBJ2-4	TRBD2	TGTGCCAGTAGTTTCGGAGGGGAGGGAAACATTCAGTACTTC	CASSFGGEGNIQYF
16	TRBV29-1	TRBJ2-7	.	TGCAGCGTTGAAGATAGGGCAGATAACTATCCGAACGAGCAGTACTTC	CSVEDRADNYPNEQYF
15	TRBV7-2	TRBJ2-7	.	TGTGCCAGCAGCTTAGTCGTAAATAGCGGATACGAGCAGTACTTC	CASSLVVNSGYEQYF
15	TRBV9	TRBJ2-7	TRBD1	TGTGCCAGCAGCGTAGCAGGACAGGGGGCCTACGAGCAGTACTTC	CASSVAGQGAYEQYF
11	TRBV29-1	TRBJ2-3	.	TGCAGTGCTGAGAGGGTAGATACGCAGTATTTT	CSAERVDTQYF
14	TRBV29-1	TRBJ2-7	TRBD1	TGCAGCGTTATGGGACAGAGAAGCTCCTACGAGCAGTACTTC	CSVMGQRSSYEQYF
11	TRBV28	TRBJ2-5	.	TGTGCCAGCAGGGGGACTGAGACCCAGTACTTC	CASRGTETQYF
14	TRBV27	TRBJ2-2	TRBD1	TGTGCCAGCAGTTTTCGGGACAGGGCCGGGGAGCTGTTTTTT	CASSFRDRAGELFF
15	TRBV4-1	TRBJ1-5	.	TGCGCCAGCAGCCAAGCACAGAATAGCAATCAGCCCCAGCATTTT	CASSQAQNSNQPQHF
14	TRBV5-4	TRBJ1-1	.	TGTGCCAGCAGCGAGACCGCAGGGCCCACTGAAGCTTTCTTT	CASSETAGPTEAFF
14	TRBV7-9	TRBJ2-1	.	TGTGCCAGCAGCTTGCAAGGGATGAACAATGAGCAGTTCTTC	CASSLQGMNNEQFF
13	TRBV30	TRBJ2-7	TRBD1	TGTGCCTGGAGTATGGGACAGAAAACCGAGCAGTACTTC	CAWSMGQKTEQYF
14	TRBV28	TRBJ2-7	.	TGTGCCAGCAGTTCTAACAGAATAAACTACGAGCAGTACTTC	CASSSNRINYEQYF